This TCR beta chain comes out of a study of T cell responses to AZD1222 COVID-19 vaccine. The CDR3 covers 14 residues. Trimming removed 3 bases at V and 1 base at J, with 9 bases between. From germline, CDR1 is SGHNT and CDR2 YENEEA. Libraries were prepared by immunoSEQ multiplex PCR; TCRdb keeps only in-frame clonotypes and omits some of them. The sample contains 120,000 or so clones, approximately 90% of which appear only once. This receptor was identified in an adult in good health. The chain recombines TRBV11-3 with TRBJ1-1; D remains unclear. This sample comprised peripheral blood, obtained on day 0 of AZD1222 vaccination. CDR3 sequence reads: CASSLRTENTEAFF. In DNA form, the CDR3 reads TGTGCCAGCAGCTTGAGGACGGAGAACACTGAAGCTTTCTTT.